This TCR beta chain was captured in a study of T cell responses to AZD1222 COVID-19 vaccine. Notes on the study in general: Once two AZD1222 doses were given, Spike-specific TCR breadth and depth went up. Baseline seropositivity occurred in only six AZD1222 recipients.

The V end lost 3 bases, the J end lost 0 bases, and 6 bases lay between the germline ends. The V gene's germline CDR1 is SNHLY and CDR2 FYNNEI. The CDR3 is made up of 14 amino acids. Samples with a second dose at about 4 or about 12 weeks were pooled together. Comments on this clone: Its antigen is undetermined.

Method: immunoSEQ multiplex PCR; TCRdb's copy keeps in-frame clones and lacks some. The data show 130,000 to 150,000 clones, with more than 70% seen just once and approximately 5% held by the top ten. This chain links TRBV2 with TRBJ1-5; no reliable D call. The TCR originated in an adult who received the AZD1222 COVID-19 vaccine. Sample: peripheral blood, taken 28 days after the second AZD1222 dose. CDR3 sequence: CASSEAYSNQPQHF. DNA of the CDR3: TGTGCCAGCAGTGAGGCGTATAGCAATCAGCCCCAGCATTTT.